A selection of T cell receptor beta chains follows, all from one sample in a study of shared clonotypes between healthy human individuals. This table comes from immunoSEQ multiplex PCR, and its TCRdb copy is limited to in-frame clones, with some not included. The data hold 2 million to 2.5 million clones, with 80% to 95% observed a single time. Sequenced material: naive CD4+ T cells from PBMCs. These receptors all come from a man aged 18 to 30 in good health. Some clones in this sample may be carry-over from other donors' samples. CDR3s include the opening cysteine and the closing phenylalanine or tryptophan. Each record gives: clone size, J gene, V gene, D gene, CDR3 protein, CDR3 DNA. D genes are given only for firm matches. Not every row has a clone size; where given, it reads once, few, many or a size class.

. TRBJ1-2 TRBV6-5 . CASSPAGPGGYTF TGTGCCAGCAGCCCCGCAGGGCCGGGTGGCTACACCTTC
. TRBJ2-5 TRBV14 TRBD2 CASSQAGLAGAGTQYF TGTGCCAGCAGCCAAGCCGGACTAGCGGGAGCGGGGACCCAGTACTTC
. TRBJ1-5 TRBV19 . CASSIDTPGNQPQHF TGTGCCAGTAGTATAGACACACCGGGCAATCAGCCCCAGCATTTT
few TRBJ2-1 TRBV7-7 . CASSLRERDEQFF TGTGCCAGCAGCTTAAGGGAAAGGGATGAGCAGTTCTTC
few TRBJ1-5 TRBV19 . CASSMPRARDGQPQHF TGTGCCAGTAGTATGCCTCGGGCCCGGGACGGTCAGCCCCAGCATTTT
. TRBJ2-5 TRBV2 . CASSVGETQYF TGTGCCAGCAGTGTAGGAGAGACCCAGTACTTC
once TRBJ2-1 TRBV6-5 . CASSYGRDLGNEQFF TGTGCCAGCAGTTACGGGCGGGACCTAGGGAATGAGCAGTTCTTC
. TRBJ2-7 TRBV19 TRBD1 CASSGTDLRFQQYF TGTGCCAGTAGCGGGACAGACCTTCGCTTCCAGCAGTACTTC
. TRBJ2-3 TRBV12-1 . CASSTSGGQYF TGTGCCAGCAGCACCTCAGGGGGGCAGTATTTT
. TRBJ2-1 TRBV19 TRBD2 CASSPRLAGVGSSHEQFF TGTGCCAGTAGTCCCCGACTAGCGGGAGTAGGGTCTTCCCATGAGCAGTTCTTC
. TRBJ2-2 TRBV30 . CAWSVDFTGELFF TGTGCCTGGAGTGTTGATTTCACCGGGGAGCTGTTTTTT
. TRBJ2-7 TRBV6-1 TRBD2 CASSELGPGTSGSWYEQYF TGTGCCAGCAGTGAATTAGGGCCCGGGACTAGCGGGAGTTGGTACGAGCAGTACTTC
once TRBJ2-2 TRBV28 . CASSLRTVGELFF TGTGCCAGCAGTTTAAGGACAGTCGGGGAGCTGTTTTTT
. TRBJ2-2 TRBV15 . CATSSLIGGELFF TGTGCCACCAGCAGCTTGATCGGCGGGGAGCTGTTTTTT
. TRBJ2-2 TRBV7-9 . CASSLFVLWLGTDGGELFF TGTGCCAGCAGCTTATTCGTGTTGTGGCTAGGCACCGACGGCGGGGAGCTGTTTTTT
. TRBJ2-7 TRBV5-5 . CASSSTGGPSEQYF TGTGCCAGCAGCTCCACAGGTGGGCCCTCCGAGCAGTACTTC
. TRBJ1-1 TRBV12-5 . CASGPSHFEAFF TGTGCTAGTGGTCCTAGCCACTTTGAAGCTTTCTTT
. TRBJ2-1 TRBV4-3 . CASSQRFTGNYNEQFF TGCGCCAGCAGCCAACGTTTCACGGGAAACTACAATGAGCAGTTCTTC
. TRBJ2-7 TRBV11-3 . CASSLGGVPALPYEQYF TGTGCCAGCAGCTTAGGAGGTGTACCGGCGCTCCCCTACGAGCAGTACTTC
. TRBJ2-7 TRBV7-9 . CASRGNLSTYEQYF TGTGCCAGCAGGGGCAACCTAAGCACCTACGAGCAGTACTTC
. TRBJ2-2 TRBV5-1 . CASSDGRGTGELFF TGCGCCAGCAGCGACGGAAGGGGCACCGGGGAGCTGTTTTTT
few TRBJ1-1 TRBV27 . CASSPLGPTEAFF TGTGCCAGCAGCCCCCTCGGTCCGACTGAAGCTTTCTTT
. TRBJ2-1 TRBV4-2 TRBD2 CASSHLAGPYNEQFF TGTGCCAGCAGCCATCTAGCGGGCCCCTACAATGAGCAGTTCTTC
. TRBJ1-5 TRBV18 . CASSPPGGNQPQHF TGTGCCAGCTCACCACCGGGGGGCAATCAGCCCCAGCATTTT
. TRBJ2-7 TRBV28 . CASSFYSEQYF TGTGCCAGCAGTTTTTATTCCGAGCAGTACTTC
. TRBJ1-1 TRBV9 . CASSVVLGDTEAFF TGTGCCAGCAGCGTCGTGCTGGGGGACACTGAAGCTTTCTTT
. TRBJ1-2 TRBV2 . CASSDLTNRGYTF TGTGCCAGCAGTGACCTCACCAATCGGGGCTACACCTTC
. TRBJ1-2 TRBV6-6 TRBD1 CASSFRQGEPSYGYTF TGTGCCAGCAGTTTCCGACAGGGGGAACCCTCCTATGGCTACACCTTC
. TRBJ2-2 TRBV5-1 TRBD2 CASSLTSAGNTGELFF TGCGCCAGCAGCTTGACTAGCGCAGGGAACACCGGGGAGCTGTTTTTT
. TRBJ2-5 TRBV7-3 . CASSRGGGETQYF TGTGCCAGCAGCCGAGGAGGGGGAGAGACCCAGTACTTC
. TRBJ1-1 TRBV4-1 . CASSQFETEEAFF TGCGCCAGCAGCCAATTCGAGACAGAGGAAGCTTTCTTT
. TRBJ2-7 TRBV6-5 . CASSYSRGNSYEQYF TGTGCCAGCAGTTACTCTAGAGGTAATTCCTACGAGCAGTACTTC
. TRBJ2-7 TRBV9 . CASSVGQGQPYF TGTGCCAGCAGCGTAGGTCAGGGGCAGCCGTACTTC
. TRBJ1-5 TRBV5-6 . CASSSGQRNQPQHF TGTGCCAGCAGCTCAGGGCAGCGCAATCAGCCCCAGCATTTT
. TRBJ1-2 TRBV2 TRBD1 CASSDQGAVYGYTF TGTGCCAGCAGTGATCAGGGGGCGGTTTATGGCTACACCTTC
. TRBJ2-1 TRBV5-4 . CASSLGGYNEQFF TGTGCCAGCAGCTTGGGAGGGTACAATGAGCAGTTCTTC
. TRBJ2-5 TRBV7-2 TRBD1 CASRPGQGAYETQYF TGTGCCAGCAGGCCCGGACAGGGGGCGTATGAGACCCAGTACTTC
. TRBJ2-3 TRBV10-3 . CAIRAGTQADTQYF TGTGCCATCCGGGCAGGAACCCAAGCAGATACGCAGTATTTT
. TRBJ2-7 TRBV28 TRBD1 CASRQTGGGVYEQYF TGTGCCAGCAGACAAACAGGGGGAGGTGTCTACGAGCAGTACTTC
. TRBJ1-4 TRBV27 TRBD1 CASRGWDRGNEKLFF TGTGCCAGCAGGGGCTGGGACAGGGGCAATGAAAAACTGTTTTTT
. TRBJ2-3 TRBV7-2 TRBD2 CASIRGRPNTDTQYF TGTGCCAGCATTCGCGGGAGGCCTAACACAGATACGCAGTATTTT
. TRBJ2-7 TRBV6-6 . CASSYVGSSSYEQYF TGTGCCAGCAGTTACGTCGGGAGCAGCTCCTACGAGCAGTACTTC
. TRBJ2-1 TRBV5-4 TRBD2 CASSSPSGRSQDEQFF TGTGCCAGCAGCTCCCCTAGCGGGAGGTCTCAAGATGAGCAGTTCTTC
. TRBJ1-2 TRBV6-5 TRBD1 CASSLYRGGDYGYTF TGTGCCAGCAGTCTCTACAGGGGTGGTGACTATGGCTACACCTTC
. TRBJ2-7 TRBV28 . CASSPPGEPYEQYF TGTGCCAGCAGTCCCCCCGGGGAGCCCTACGAGCAGTACTTC
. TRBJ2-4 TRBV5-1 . CASSAGIGNIQYF TGCGCCAGCAGCGCAGGAATAGGAAACATTCAGTACTTC